This record looks at one T cell receptor beta chain sequence and its context. Assay used: immunoSEQ multiplex PCR; TCRdb lists only in-frame clones, some missing. The top ten clones hold roughly 0.7% of a sample with 35,000 to 50,000 clones, around nine tenths of them seen once. Trimming pared 0 bases from V and 5 bases from J, leaving 8 bases between. From germline, CDR1 is SGHRS and CDR2 YFSETQ. This CDR3 has 13 residues. The entry originates in a study of T cell changes during pregnancy in multiple sclerosis. The rearrangement uses TRBV5-1 and TRBJ2-5, with D possibly TRBD1 on 6 matching bases. The source is a female donor with multiple sclerosis, enrolled in a pregnancy study. The specimen comprised CD4+ T cells from peripheral blood mononuclear cells, sampled in the first trimester of pregnancy. The CDR3 DNA follows: TGCGCCAGCAGCTTGGGTACAGGGGAGACCCAGTACTTC. Translation gives CASSLGTGETQYF. Looking up the rest from reference TRBV5-1 and TRBJ2-5 gives the full variable domain: KAGVTQTPRYLIKTRGQQVTLSCSPISGHRSVSWYQQTPGQGLQFLFEYFSETQRNKGNFPGRFSGRQFSNSRSEMNVSTLELGDSALYLCASSLGTGETQYFGPGTRLLVL.